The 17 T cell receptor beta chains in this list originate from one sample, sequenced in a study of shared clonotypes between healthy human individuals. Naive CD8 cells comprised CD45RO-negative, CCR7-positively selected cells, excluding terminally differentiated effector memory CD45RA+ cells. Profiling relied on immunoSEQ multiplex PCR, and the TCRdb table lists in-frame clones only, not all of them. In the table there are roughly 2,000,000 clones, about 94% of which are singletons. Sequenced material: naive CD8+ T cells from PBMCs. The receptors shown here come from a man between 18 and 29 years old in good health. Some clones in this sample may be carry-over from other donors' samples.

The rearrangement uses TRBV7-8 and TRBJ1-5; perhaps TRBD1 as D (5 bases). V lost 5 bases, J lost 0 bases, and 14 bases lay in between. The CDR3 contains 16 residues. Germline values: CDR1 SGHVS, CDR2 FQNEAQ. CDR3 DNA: TGTGCCAGCAGCCGCAGGGCAGGACCTAGCAATCAGCCCCAGCATTTT. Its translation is CASSRRAGPSNQPQHF.

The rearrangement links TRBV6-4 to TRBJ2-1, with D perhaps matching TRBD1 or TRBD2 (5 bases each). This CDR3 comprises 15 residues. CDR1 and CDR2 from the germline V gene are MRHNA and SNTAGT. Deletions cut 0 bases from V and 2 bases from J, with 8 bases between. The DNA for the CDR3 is TGTGCCAGCAGTGACTCGGGACGACCCTACAATGAGCAGTTCTTC. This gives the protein CASSDSGRPYNEQFF.

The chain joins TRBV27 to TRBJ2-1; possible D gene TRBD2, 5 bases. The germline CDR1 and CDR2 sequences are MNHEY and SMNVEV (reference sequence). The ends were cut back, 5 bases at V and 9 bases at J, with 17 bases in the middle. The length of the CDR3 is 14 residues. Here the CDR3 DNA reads TGTGCCAGCAGTCCCCTAAGGGAGAAGGGTGAGCAGTTCTTC. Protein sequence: CASSPLREKGEQFF.

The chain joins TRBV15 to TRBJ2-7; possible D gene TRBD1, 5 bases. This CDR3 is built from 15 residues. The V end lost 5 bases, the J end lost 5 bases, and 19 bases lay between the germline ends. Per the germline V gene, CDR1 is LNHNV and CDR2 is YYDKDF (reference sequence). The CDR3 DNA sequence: TGTGCCACCAGCCGAAAAGGGGTAGGTCAGGACGAGCAGTACTTC. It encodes CATSRKGVGQDEQYF.

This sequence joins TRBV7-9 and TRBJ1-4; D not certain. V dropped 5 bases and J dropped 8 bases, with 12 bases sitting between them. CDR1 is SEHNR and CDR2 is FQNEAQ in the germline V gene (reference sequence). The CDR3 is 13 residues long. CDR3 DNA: TGTGCCAGCAGCCCCCCCGGGGAGGAAAAACTGTTTTTT. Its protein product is CASSPPGEEKLFF.

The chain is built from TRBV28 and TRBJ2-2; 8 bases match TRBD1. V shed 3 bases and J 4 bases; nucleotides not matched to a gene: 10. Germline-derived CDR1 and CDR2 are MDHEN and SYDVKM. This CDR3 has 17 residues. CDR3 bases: TGTGCCAGCAGTTTTCAGGGGGCTCAAGTTTTCACCGGGGAGCTGTTTTTT. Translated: CASSFQGAQVFTGELFF.

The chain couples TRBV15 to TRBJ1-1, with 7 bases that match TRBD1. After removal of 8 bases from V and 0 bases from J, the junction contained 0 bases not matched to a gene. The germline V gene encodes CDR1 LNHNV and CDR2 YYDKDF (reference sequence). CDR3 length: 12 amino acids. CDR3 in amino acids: CATGQVNTEAFF. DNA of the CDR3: TGTGCCACCGGACAGGTGAACACTGAAGCTTTCTTT.

DNA for the CDR3: TGTGCCAGCAGCCAAAACTCAAACGGGAATCAGCCAATACTAATCTACAATGAGCAGTTCTTC. This codes for CASSQNSNGNQPILIYNEQFF. The chain couples TRBV4-2 to TRBJ2-1; weak D call: TRBD2 (5 bases). Germline CDR1 and CDR2: LGHNA and YNFKEQ. The V and J ends lost 2 bases and 3 bases respectively, with 29 bases between them. The CDR3 sequence is 21 residues long.

The CDR3 DNA reads as TGTGCCAGCAGCCACTATCTAGGGACAGGCGGGTCCGAGCAGTACTTC. This encodes CASSHYLGTGGSEQYF. The chain is built from TRBV14 and TRBJ2-7, with 8 bases identical to TRBD1. The CDR3 contains 16 residues. The ends lost 3 bases at V and 6 bases at J; junction bases unmatched: 13. In germline, CDR1 is SGHDN, CDR2 FVKESK.

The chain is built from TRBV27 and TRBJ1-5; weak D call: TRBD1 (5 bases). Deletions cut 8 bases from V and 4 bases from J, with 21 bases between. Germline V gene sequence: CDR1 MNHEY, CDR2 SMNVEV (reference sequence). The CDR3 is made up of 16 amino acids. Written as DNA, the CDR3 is TGTGCCAGCCCGCCACCAGAGGGGTCCCGGAATCAGCCCCAGCATTTT. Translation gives CASPPPEGSRNQPQHF.

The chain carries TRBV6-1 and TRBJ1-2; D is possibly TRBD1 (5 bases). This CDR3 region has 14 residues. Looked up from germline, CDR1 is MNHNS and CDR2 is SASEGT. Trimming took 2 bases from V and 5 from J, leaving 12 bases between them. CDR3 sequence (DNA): TGTGCCAGCAGTGAACTCGGCAGGGAGTATGGCTACACCTTC. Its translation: CASSELGREYGYTF.

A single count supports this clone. The CDR3 loop is CASSQDRSVAGTADTQYF. DNA for the CDR3: TGCGCCAGCAGCCAAGATCGCAGTGTAGCGGGAACGGCAGATACGCAGTATTTT. The V gene is TRBV4-3, the J gene TRBJ2-3, with 8 bases that match TRBD2. This CDR3 has 18 amino acids. The V gene end was trimmed by 0 bases and the J gene end by 4 bases; junction bases not matched to a gene: 12. Germline values: CDR1 LGHNA, CDR2 YSLEER.

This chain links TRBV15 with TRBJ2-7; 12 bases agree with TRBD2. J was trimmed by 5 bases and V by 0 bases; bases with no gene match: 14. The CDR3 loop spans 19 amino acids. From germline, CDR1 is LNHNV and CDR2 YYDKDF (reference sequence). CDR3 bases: TGTGCCACCAGCAGAGATAGCGGGCTAGCGGGAGGGCCGGGGAACGAGCAGTACTTC. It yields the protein CATSRDSGLAGGPGNEQYF. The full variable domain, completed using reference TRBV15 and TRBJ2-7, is DAMVIQNPRYQVTQFGKPVTLSCSQTLNHNVMYWYQQKSSQAPKLLFHYYDKDFNNEADTPDNFQSRRPNTSFCFLDIRSPGLGDTAMYLCATSRDSGLAGGPGNEQYFGPGTRLTVT.

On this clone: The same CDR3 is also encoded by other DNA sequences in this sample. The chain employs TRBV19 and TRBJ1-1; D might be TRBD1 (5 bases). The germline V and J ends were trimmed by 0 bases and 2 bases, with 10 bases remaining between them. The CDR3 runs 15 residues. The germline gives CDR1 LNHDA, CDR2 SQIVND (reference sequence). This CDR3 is CASSIDPGPNTEAFF. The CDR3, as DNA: TGTGCCAGTAGTATAGATCCAGGGCCCAACACTGAAGCTTTCTTT.

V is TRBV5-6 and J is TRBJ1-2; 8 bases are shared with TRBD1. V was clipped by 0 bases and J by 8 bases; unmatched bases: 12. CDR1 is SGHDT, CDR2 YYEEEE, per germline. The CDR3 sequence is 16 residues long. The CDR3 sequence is CASSLETQGARGGYTF. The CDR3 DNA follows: TGTGCCAGCAGCTTGGAAACTCAGGGGGCCCGTGGGGGCTACACCTTC.

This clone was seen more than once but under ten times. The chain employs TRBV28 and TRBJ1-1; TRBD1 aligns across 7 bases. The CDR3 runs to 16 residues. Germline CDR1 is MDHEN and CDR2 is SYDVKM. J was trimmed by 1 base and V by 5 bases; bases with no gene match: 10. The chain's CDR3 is CASSPVTGTANTEAFF. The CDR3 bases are TGTGCCAGCAGTCCGGTAACCGGGACAGCGAACACTGAAGCTTTCTTT.

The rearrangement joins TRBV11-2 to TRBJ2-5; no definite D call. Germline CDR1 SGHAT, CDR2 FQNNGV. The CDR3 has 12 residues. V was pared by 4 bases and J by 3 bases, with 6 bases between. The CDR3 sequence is CASSSSKETQYF. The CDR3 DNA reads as TGTGCCAGCAGCTCAAGTAAAGAGACCCAGTACTTC.